The 30 T cell receptor beta chains below come from one sample, sequenced in a study of identical twins. Each CDR3 protein gets one entry after TCRdb re-called the 5' RACE reads with MiXCR. Counted here are hundreds of thousands of distinct CDR3 sequences, 5.5% to 6.5% occurring once; the ten biggest clones make up approximately 1.6%. The sequencing input was naive T cells sorted from blood. These TCRs come from a man younger than 30 in good health.

The chain links TRBV7-9 to TRBJ2-7; 7 positions match TRBD1. With 5 bases clipped from V and 3 bases from J, the junction kept 16 bases outside the gene matches. CDR1 is SEHNR and CDR2 is FQNEAQ in the germline V gene (reference sequence). The CDR3 extends over 17 amino acids. This CDR3 reads CASSPFGMTGTFYEQYF. CDR3 coding DNA: TGTGCCAGCAGCCCCTTTGGAATGACAGGGACCTTCTACGAGCAGTACTTC.

This clonotype was counted a few times. The V and J genes are TRBV7-8 and TRBJ2-7, with 7 bases fitting TRBD2. Germline loops: CDR1 SGHVS, CDR2 FQNEAQ. Unmatched junction bases numbered 7, after V lost 6 bases and J lost 2 bases. The CDR3 is made up of 14 amino acids. CDR3 in amino acids: CASSQGDYPYEQYF. CDR3 DNA: TGTGCCAGCAGTCAAGGGGACTACCCCTACGAGCAGTACTTC.

This clonotype has more than one count but fewer than ten. V gene TRBV6-2 or TRBV6-3 combines with J gene TRBJ2-3, with TRBD2 identical over 8 bases. The CDR3 consists of 17 residues. V gave up 3 bases and J gave up 0 bases; unmatched junction bases: 8. Germline V gene data show CDR1 as MNHEY and CDR2 as SVGEGT. The CDR3 reads CASSYYRSGTSTDTQYF. In DNA, the CDR3 is TGTGCCAGCAGTTATTACCGTAGCGGGACTAGCACAGATACGCAGTATTTT.

As concerns this clonotype: This may come from a read error, since a much larger clone is one base off. CDR3 nucleotides: TGCAGTGCTGGGACCAGTAGCGGTTCATACACAGATACGCAGTTTTTT. Protein product: CSAGTSSGSYTDTQFF. This chain connects TRBV20-1 to TRBJ2-3; D possibly corresponds to TRBD2 (6 bases). This CDR3 contains 16 residues. CDR1 is DFQATT and CDR2 is SNEGSKA in the germline V gene (reference sequence).

V is TRBV20-1 and J is TRBJ2-3, with 15 bases fitting TRBD2. The CDR3 spans 16 residues. Germline trimming cut 6 bases from V and 3 bases from J; bases unmatched to any gene: 7. Germline CDR1 is DFQATT and CDR2 is SNEGSKA (reference sequence). The chain's CDR3 is CSARTSGRAETDTQYF. CDR3 bases: TGCAGTGCGAGGACTAGCGGGAGGGCTGAAACAGATACGCAGTATTTT.

This clonotype was counted a few times. The chain uses TRBV6-5 and TRBJ1-2, with D possibly TRBD1 on 6 matching bases. CDR3 length equals 16 residues. Trimming stripped 2 bases from V and 6 bases from J, with 19 bases between. Germline V CDR1 and CDR2: MNHEY, SVGAGI. This CDR3 is CASSYQGQGGVNGYTF. In nucleotides, the CDR3 is TGTGCCAGCAGTTACCAGGGACAAGGGGGGGTGAATGGCTACACCTTC.

This clonotype was counted between two and nine times. The gene calls are TRBV10-3 and TRBJ1-6, with 8 nucleotides matching TRBD1. This CDR3 region has 16 residues. V lost 0 bases to trimming and J lost 9 bases; unmatched junction nucleotides: 7. Germline V gene lookup returns CDR1 ENHRY and CDR2 SYGVKD. The CDR3 DNA is TGTGCCATCAGTGAGTCAGGACAGGGTCGTGGTTCACCCCTCCACTTT. Its protein product is CAISESGQGRGSPLHF.

Only a few counts were recorded for this clonotype. The chain carries TRBV19 and TRBJ2-7; TRBD2 matches 15 bases. Unmatched junction bases numbered 7, after V lost 5 bases and J lost 2 bases. This CDR3 spans 17 amino acids. Germline CDR1 LNHDA, CDR2 SQIVND (reference sequence). The CDR3 DNA reads TGTGCCAGTAGTCCCGAAGGGACTAGCGGGAGGCCCTACGAGCAGTACGTC. This gives the protein CASSPEGTSGRPYEQYV.

This clonotype has only a few counts. The chain combines TRBV20-1 with TRBJ1-1; D uncertain. CDR1 is DFQATT and CDR2 is SNEGSKA in the germline V gene (reference sequence). CDR3 length: 13 amino acids. Deletions cut 0 bases from V and 2 bases from J, with 7 bases between. This CDR3 reads CSARDSTNTEAFF. Here the CDR3 DNA reads TGCAGTGCTAGAGATAGCACAAACACTGAAGCTTTCTTT.

This clonotype was seen many times. The genes are TRBV5-4 and TRBJ2-1; TRBD2 matches at 13 bases. CDR1 SGHNT and CDR2 YYREEE come from the germline V gene (reference sequence). The trim removed 6 bases at V and 5 bases at J, leaving 5 bases unmatched. This CDR3 region has 15 residues. Here the CDR3 reads CASNPGTSGNNEQFF. CDR3 DNA: TGTGCCAGCAACCCCGGGACTAGCGGGAACAATGAGCAGTTCTTC.

The sample holds a few counts of this clonotype. This chain uses TRBV30 with TRBJ1-2, with a possible D match to TRBD1 (5 bases). V lost 6 bases and J 0 bases, leaving 11 bases between the germline ends. Germline V lookup: CDR1 GTSNPN, CDR2 SVGIG (reference sequence). The CDR3 contains 13 residues. The CDR3 DNA sequence: TGTGCCTGTGTGATACAGGCTAACTATGGCTACACCTTC. Protein sequence: CACVIQANYGYTF.

This clonotype has a count of ten or more. In DNA form, the CDR3 reads TGTGCCAGCAGTTCCCTACAGGGGGCGGGTGAGCAGTTCTTC. Encoded protein: CASSSLQGAGEQFF. The chain recombines TRBV6-2 or TRBV6-3 with TRBJ2-1, with 9 bases lining up with TRBD1. Unmatched junction bases numbered 7, after V lost 4 bases and J lost 9 bases. This CDR3 is built from 14 residues. Germline lookup yields CDR1 MNHEY and CDR2 SVGEGT.

This clonotype has only a few counts. This chain connects TRBV6-2 or TRBV6-3 to TRBJ2-7; 9 nucleotides match TRBD2. This CDR3 has 17 amino acids. Germline CDR1 and CDR2: MNHEY and SVGEGT. With 2 bases clipped from V and 0 bases from J, the junction kept 8 bases outside the gene matches. The DNA for the CDR3 is TGTGCCAGCAGTTACCCTGGCCGCGGGAGGGTCTCCTACGAGCAGTACTTC. Residues: CASSYPGRGRVSYEQYF.

The V and J genes are TRBV2 and TRBJ2-7, with 7 bases aligning to TRBD2. V trimming: 1 base; J trimming: 7 bases; junction bases outside the gene matches: 13. The CDR3 has 16 amino acids. Germline values: CDR1 SNHLY, CDR2 FYNNEI. Written as DNA, the CDR3 is TGTGCCAGCAGTGAAGAAGTTCGGGGGAGGGCCTTAGAGCAGTACGTC. Translating it yields CASSEEVRGRALEQYV.

This clonotype occurred once. This could be a read error, since a much larger clone is one nucleotide away. This rearrangement joins TRBV29-1 to TRBJ2-2; 8 bases map to TRBD2. Germline V gene lookup returns CDR1 SQVTM and CDR2 ANQGSEA. This CDR3 is 14 amino acids long. The CDR3 reads CSVVKREKTGEPFF. In nucleotides, the CDR3 is TGCAGCGTTGTCAAGCGGGAGAAAACCGGGGAGCCGTTTTTT.

The J gene is TRBJ1-1, the V gene TRBV20-1; possibly TRBD1 for D (5 bases). V dropped 6 bases and J dropped 3 bases, with 14 bases sitting between them. Germline V lookup: CDR1 DFQATT, CDR2 SNEGSKA (reference sequence). CDR3 size: 13 residues. The CDR3 DNA is TGCAGTGCCGTAACTCCAGGGTACACTGAAGCTTTCTTT. Protein sequence: CSAVTPGYTEAFF.

This clonotype has only a few counts. The chain has TRBV6-1 and TRBJ2-2; 8 nucleotides match TRBD1. Trimming cost V 5 bases and J 6 bases; bases outside gene matches: 8. Germline CDR1 MNHNS, CDR2 SASEGT. The CDR3 contains 15 residues. For the CDR3, the DNA is TGTGCCAGCAGTCCGACAGGGGTATTAGCCGGGGAGCTGTTTTTT. Translating it yields CASSPTGVLAGELFF.

This chain links TRBV4-3 with TRBJ2-5, with 8 bases fitting TRBD2. Germline V gene lookup returns CDR1 LGHNA and CDR2 YSLEER. This CDR3 has 17 amino acids. V lost 0 bases, J lost 1 base, and 7 bases stayed unmatched. The chain's CDR3 is CASSQEVGGRLQETQYF. As DNA, the CDR3 is TGCGCCAGCAGCCAAGAGGTCGGCGGGAGGCTCCAAGAGACCCAGTACTTC.

This clonotype was observed a handful of times. In this CDR3 the conserved last residue, phenylalanine or tryptophan, is missing, so a read error is likely. The DNA is left out, because the CDR3 cannot be placed on it with certainty; the CDR3 is given as TCRdb lists it. This rearrangement joins TRBV20-1 to TRBJ2-3; the table's D gene call, TRBD2, was not cross checked with the DNA. The CDR3 adds up to 11 amino acids, both ends counted. Germline V gene sequence: CDR1 DFQATT, CDR2 SNEGSKA (reference sequence). CDR3 sequence reads: CSAGGLAAEGE.

A few counts support this clonotype. This rearrangement joins TRBV24-1 to TRBJ1-2; D gene uncertain. Germline CDR1 is KGHDR and CDR2 is SFDVKD. There are 12 residues in the CDR3. Trimming took off 0 bases at V and 4 bases at J, with 2 bases between the two ends. CDR3: CATSDLTYGYTF. The CDR3 DNA is TGTGCCACCAGTGATTTGACCTATGGCTACACCTTC.

This clonotype has a count of ten or more. The chain carries TRBV29-1 and TRBJ2-3, with 8 bases lining up with TRBD2. This CDR3 contains 15 residues. Germline loops: CDR1 SQVTM, CDR2 ANQGSEA. Trimming removed 6 bases from V and 2 bases from J; junction bases left unmatched: 10. Written as DNA, the CDR3 is TGCAGCGTGTCTACTAGCGGAGGTCTCACAGATACGCAGTATTTT. Its translation: CSVSTSGGLTDTQYF.

V and J are TRBV11-3 and TRBJ2-3; 10 positions agree with TRBD2. Germline lookup yields CDR1 SGHNT and CDR2 YENEEA. The CDR3 covers 16 residues. The trim removed 0 bases at V and 7 bases at J, leaving 7 bases unmatched. CDR3 sequence reads: CASSLDLAGGRHTQYF. In DNA form, the CDR3 reads TGTGCCAGCAGCTTAGACTTAGCGGGAGGCCGGCATACGCAGTATTTT.

This clonotype came up many times. This chain joins TRBV5-1 and TRBJ2-2, with 10 positions matching TRBD2. CDR3 size: 17 residues. V trimming: 7 bases; J trimming: 4 bases; junction bases outside the gene matches: 13. Germline assignment: CDR1 SGHRS and CDR2 YFSETQ. The CDR3 DNA reads as TGCGCCAGCTACCGAAACCCGACTAGCGGGTTCACCGGGGAGCTGTTTTTT. It encodes CASYRNPTSGFTGELFF.

V and J are TRBV5-1 and TRBJ2-2, with D perhaps matching TRBD1 (5 bases). Germline CDR1 and CDR2: SGHRS and YFSETQ. The CDR3 runs to 15 residues. Trimming removed 0 bases from V and 7 bases from J, with 13 bases in between. The CDR3 loop reads CASSLGPGLSGELFF. The DNA of the CDR3 is TGCGCCAGCAGCTTGGGCCCAGGGCTTAGCGGGGAGCTGTTTTTT.

The genes are TRBV15 and TRBJ2-7; 9 nucleotides align to TRBD1. The CDR3 length is 17 residues. Losses at the gene ends were 2 bases for V and 0 bases for J; bases not matched to a gene: 8. The germline gives CDR1 LNHNV, CDR2 YYDKDF (reference sequence). The CDR3 DNA reads as TGTGCCACCAGCAGATACACCGGGACAGGGAGCTCCTACGAGCAGTACGTC. It is translated as CATSRYTGTGSSYEQYV.

This clonotype came up many times. V usage is TRBV7-9 and J usage is TRBJ2-1; D is ambiguous. CDR3 length: 14 residues. The ends were cut back, 1 base at V and 4 bases at J, with 8 bases in the middle. From germline, CDR1 is SEHNR and CDR2 FQNEAQ (reference sequence). The CDR3 loop is CASSLVPEYNEQFF. The CDR3 DNA reads as TGTGCCAGCAGCTTAGTTCCAGAATACAATGAGCAGTTCTTC.

This clonotype was recorded many times. The rearrangement links TRBV5-1 to TRBJ1-1, with no clear D. The CDR3 totals 14 residues. Germline V gene sequence: CDR1 SGHRS, CDR2 YFSETQ. With 3 bases removed from V and 1 base from J, the gap between germline ends came to 10 bases. The CDR3: CASSSGRPNTEAFF. In DNA, the CDR3 is TGCGCCAGCAGCTCTGGACGGCCGAACACTGAAGCTTTCTTT. Full variable domain (missing parts from reference TRBV5-1 and TRBJ1-1): KAGVTQTPRYLIKTRGQQVTLSCSPISGHRSVSWYQQTPGQGLQFLFEYFSETQRNKGNFPGRFSGRQFSNSRSEMNVSTLELGDSALYLCASSSGRPNTEAFFGQGTRLTVV.

Many counts were recorded for this clonotype. This sequence joins TRBV7-9 and TRBJ2-5; D call uncertain. There are 16 residues in the CDR3. Trimming left V 5 bases short and J 1 base short, with 17 bases between. Germline V gene data show CDR1 as SEHNR and CDR2 as FQNEAQ (reference sequence). CDR3 sequence: CASSRITLELQETQYF. The CDR3 DNA reads TGTGCCAGCAGCCGTATCACTCTTGAACTCCAAGAGACCCAGTACTTC.

The V and J genes are TRBV7-3 and TRBJ2-6; 12 bases match TRBD2. After removal of 0 bases from V and 0 bases from J, the junction contained 12 bases not matched to a gene. The germline V gene has CDR1 SGHTA and CDR2 FQGTGA. The CDR3 has 22 amino acids. The DNA for the CDR3 is TGTGCCAGCAGCTTAACTCCCACTAGCGGGAGGACTATGTCCTCTGGGGCCAACGTCCTGACTTTC. It encodes CASSLTPTSGRTMSSGANVLTF.

A few counts support this clonotype. The gene calls are TRBV6-5 and TRBJ1-2; D is unclear. V shed 6 bases and J shed 8 bases, with 10 bases lying between them. Germline lookup yields CDR1 MNHEY and CDR2 SVGAGI. This CDR3 comprises 11 residues. CDR3 coding DNA: TGTGCCAGCAGGTCAGGCTTGGGCTACACCTTC. Its translation: CASRSGLGYTF.